Detailed here is one T cell receptor beta chain. The antigen is not known. The entry originates in a study of T-cell reconstitution after alpha-beta-depleted transplantation in children. Whole-study results and caveats: Where some patients showed high TCRbeta diversity at day 60, it came from recipient T cells and thymic progenitors that had survived. T-cell numbers and diversity one year post-transplant derived largely from freshly generated T cells. Reported findings indicate that, about two months after transplant, alpha-beta T cells came from several hundred expanded clones, which were derived from non-depleted graft cells.

Looked up from germline, CDR1 is MNHEY and CDR2 is SMNVEV (reference sequence). The V gene end was trimmed by 3 bases and the J gene end by 5 bases; junction bases not matched to a gene: 12. There are 17 residues in the CDR3. The library targeted TCRbeta and was prepared with unique molecular identifiers. TCRdb fed the PCR reads into MiXCR, producing one record per CDR3 protein. This sample yields about 300,000 distinct CDR3 sequences, of which 6.5% to 9% are seen a single time; approximately 9.6% belongs to the top ten. This TCR was sampled from a female patient aged 2-9 years who had a stem cell transplant for Fanconi anemia, so the T cells may come from the graft donor. V gene TRBV27 combines with J gene TRBJ2-2, with 7 bases aligning to TRBD2. The sample in question was peripheral blood, obtained 360 days after TCRalphabeta/CD19-depleted stem cell transplant. The chain's CDR3 is CASSFQPAGEGTGELFF. The CDR3 DNA follows: TGTGCCAGCAGTTTTCAACCGGCGGGAGAAGGTACCGGGGAGCTGTTTTTT.